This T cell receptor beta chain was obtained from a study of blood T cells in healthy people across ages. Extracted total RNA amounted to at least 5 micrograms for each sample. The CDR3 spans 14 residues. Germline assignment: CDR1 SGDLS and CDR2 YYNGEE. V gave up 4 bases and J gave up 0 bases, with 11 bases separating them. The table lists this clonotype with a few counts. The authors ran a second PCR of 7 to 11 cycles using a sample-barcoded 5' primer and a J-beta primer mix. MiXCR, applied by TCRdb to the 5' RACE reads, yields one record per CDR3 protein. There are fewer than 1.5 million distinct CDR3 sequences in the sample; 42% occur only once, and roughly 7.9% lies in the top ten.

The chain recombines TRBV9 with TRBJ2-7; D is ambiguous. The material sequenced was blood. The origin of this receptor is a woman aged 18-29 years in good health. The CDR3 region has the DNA TGTGCCAGCAGCCCAACAGCCGGCTCCTACGAGCAGTACTTC. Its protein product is CASSPTAGSYEQYF.